The rows below give T cell receptor beta chains drawn from one sample of a study of post-analysis software for immune sequencing data. TCRdb reanalysed the PCR reads using MiXCR and keeps one entry per CDR3 protein. Of roughly 570,000 distinct CDR3 sequences listed, 34% are singletons. The sample comprised blood. These receptors all stem from a girl aged 2-17 years with multiple sclerosis. CDR3s include the opening cysteine and the closing phenylalanine or tryptophan. The size field is filled for only some rows; it gives once, few, many or a size class.

clone size | V gene | CDR3 protein
NA | TRBV10-3 | CAISEYTGSGQPQHF
NA | TRBV20-1 | CSARVEDYGYTF
NA | TRBV4-1 | CASSQEGLAGASEFF
NA | TRBV7-9 | CASSYVGAGYNEQFF
few | TRBV27 | CASREQGARNSPLHF
few | TRBV29-1 | CSATASDRGRETQYF
NA | TRBV6-2/TRBV6-3 | CASSYSARLLTYEQYF
few | TRBV7-2 | CASSLVPSGGLYTQYF
NA | TRBV10-3 | CAIRAGSTDTRYF
few | TRBV20-1 | CSARTPGYQPQHF
NA | TRBV6-5 | CASSETGPYEQYF
once | TRBV4-1 | CASSQDFVGPYGYTF
NA | TRBV4-2 | CASSQVYGIDRGYNEQFF
few | TRBV5-5 | CASSYGTVFYTF
NA | TRBV5-1 | CASIPGGSTDTQYF
NA | TRBV20-1 | CSARLPPQVPQHF
NA | TRBV5-5 | CASSLSQGTFYEQYF
few | TRBV2 | CASSELRGGGNQPQHF
once | TRBV6-2/TRBV6-3 | CASTALAGGRETQYF
few | TRBV29-1 | CSVTPGTDTQYF
few | TRBV29-1 | CSVDKGGTEAFF
few | TRBV20-1 | CSARDLGGPDPTEAFF
NA | TRBV5-1 | CASSSGTGGLGYTF
few | TRBV6-6 | CASSYSQRAEAFF
NA | TRBV6-5 | CASSQDPTDTQYF
NA | TRBV15 | CATSRDVAGNTEAFF
few | TRBV20-1 | CSASARVAGGLHSYEQYF
many | TRBV7-3 | CASSLVGGRDTQYF
NA | TRBV9 | CASSVVSVDGGELFF
few | TRBV9 | CASSEVPTVGEKLFF
NA | TRBV7-2 | CASSTRLAGADNEQFF
NA | TRBV27 | CASSFSLFF
many | TRBV4-2 | CASSQDLRLAGGRETQYF
NA | TRBV7-2 | CASSLNFDTEAFF
few | TRBV15 | CATSRTGFATEAFF
NA | TRBV6-1 | CASSPLGGGSRTLAKNIQYF
once | TRBV6-6 | CASGKPTGQETQYF
NA | TRBV7-6 | CASSLYPRTSQYF
few | TRBV24-1 | CATSARDEETQYF
many | TRBV28 | CASSTTDYQETQYF
once | TRBV3-1 | CASSHTTGGLYF
NA | TRBV27 | CASSFKGPSPGGYGYTF
NA | TRBV20-1 | CSARSGGGAIEQFF
NA | TRBV7-2 | CASSVSTGTEAFF
NA | TRBV5-1 | CASSFDLIPSTDTQYF
NA | TRBV4-1 | CASSQDPGGSVLGGYTF
few | TRBV7-3 | CASSASGTGLETQYF
NA | TRBV29-1 | CSVLVGGLSTDTQYF
NA | TRBV7-6 | CASSYRSAGQAYEQYF